The entry below gives a single T cell receptor (beta chain) sequence along with its context. The entry originates in a study of shared clonotypes between healthy human individuals. The assay used deep level. Clones were read by immunoSEQ multiplex PCR, and TCRdb kept only the in-frame ones, dropping some. The table records about 2 million clones, about 95% of them present only once. With 6 bases clipped from V and 5 bases from J, the junction kept 5 bases outside the gene matches. CDR1 and CDR2 (germline): WSHSY, SAAADI. CDR3 length: 13 residues. As defined, naive CD8 cells were CD45RO-negative and positively selected for CCR7, with terminally differentiated effector memory CD45RA+ cells excluded.

Specimen: naive CD8+ T cells sorted from blood. The rearrangement links TRBV10-2 to TRBJ2-5, with 8 positions matching TRBD2. The clonotype was recovered from a man aged 18 to 29 in good health. The CDR3 region has the DNA TGCGCCAGCAGCGGGGGGGCGGGGGAGACCCAGTACTTC. It encodes CASSGGAGETQYF.